The sequence of this T cell receptor (beta chain) was determined in a study of cytomegalovirus exposure and HLA in healthy donors. The CDR3 is made up of 13 amino acids. Germline V gives CDR1 MNHEY, CDR2 SVGAGI. Trimming shortened V by 6 bases and J by 2 bases, and 10 bases separated the two germline ends. PCR involved 60 Vbeta and 13 Jbeta primers. Assay used: immunoSEQ multiplex PCR; TCRdb lists only in-frame clones, some missing. This sample has over 75,000 clones, with over 8% found just once. Concerning this clone: What it binds is not known.

Overall study findings and caveats: Cytomegalovirus-associated TCR beta chains were listed, numbering 150 to 200.

Sequencing was done on a sample of PBMCs. This rearrangement joins TRBV6-5 to TRBJ1-2, with D maybe TRBD1 (5 bases). This TCR derives from a man in his fifties in good health and CMV-seropositive. CDR3 DNA sequence: TGTGCCAGCAGCCTTACAGGCAACTATGGCTACACCTTC. Its translation: CASSLTGNYGYTF.